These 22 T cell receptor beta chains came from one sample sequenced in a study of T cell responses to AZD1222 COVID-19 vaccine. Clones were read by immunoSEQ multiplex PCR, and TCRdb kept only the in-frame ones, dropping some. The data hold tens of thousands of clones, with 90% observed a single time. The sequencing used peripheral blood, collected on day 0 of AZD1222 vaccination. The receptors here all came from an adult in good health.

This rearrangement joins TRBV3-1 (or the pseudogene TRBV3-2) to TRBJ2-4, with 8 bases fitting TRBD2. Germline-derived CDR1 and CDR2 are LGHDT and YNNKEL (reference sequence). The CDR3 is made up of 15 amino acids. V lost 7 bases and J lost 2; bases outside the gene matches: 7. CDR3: CASTHGGASKNIQYF. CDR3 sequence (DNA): TGTGCCAGCACCCACGGGGGGGCGTCCAAAAACATTCAGTACTTC.

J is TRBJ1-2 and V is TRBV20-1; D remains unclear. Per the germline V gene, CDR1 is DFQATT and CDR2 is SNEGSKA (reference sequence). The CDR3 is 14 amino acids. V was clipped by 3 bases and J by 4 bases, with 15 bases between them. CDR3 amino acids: CSASPPSSGYGYTF. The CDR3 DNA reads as TGCAGTGCTAGTCCCCCAAGCTCTGGCTATGGCTACACCTTC.

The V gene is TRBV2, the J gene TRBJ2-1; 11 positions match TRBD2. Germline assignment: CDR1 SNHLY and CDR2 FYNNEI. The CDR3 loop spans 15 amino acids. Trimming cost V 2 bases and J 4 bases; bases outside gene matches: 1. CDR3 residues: CASSEIAGGYNEQFF. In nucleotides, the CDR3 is TGTGCCAGCAGTGAAATAGCGGGGGGGTACAATGAGCAGTTCTTC.

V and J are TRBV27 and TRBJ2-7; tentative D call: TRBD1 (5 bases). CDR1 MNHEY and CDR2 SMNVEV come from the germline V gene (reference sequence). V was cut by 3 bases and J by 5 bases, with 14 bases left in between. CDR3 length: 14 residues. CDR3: CASSLVRDRHEQYF. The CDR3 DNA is TGTGCCAGCAGTTTGGTCAGGGATCGTCACGAGCAGTACTTC.

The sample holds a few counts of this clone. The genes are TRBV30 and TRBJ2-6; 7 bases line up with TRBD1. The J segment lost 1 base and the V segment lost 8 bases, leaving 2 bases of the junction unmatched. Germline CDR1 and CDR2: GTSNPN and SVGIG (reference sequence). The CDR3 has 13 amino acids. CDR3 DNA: TGTGCCACGGGACAGTCTGGGGCCAACGTCCTGACTTTC. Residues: CATGQSGANVLTF.

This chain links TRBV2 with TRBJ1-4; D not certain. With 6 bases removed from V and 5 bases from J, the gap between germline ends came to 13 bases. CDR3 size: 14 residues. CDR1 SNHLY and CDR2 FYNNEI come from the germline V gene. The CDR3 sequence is CASSFGWGNEKLFF. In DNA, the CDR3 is TGTGCCAGCAGCTTTGGATGGGGAAATGAAAAACTGTTTTTT.

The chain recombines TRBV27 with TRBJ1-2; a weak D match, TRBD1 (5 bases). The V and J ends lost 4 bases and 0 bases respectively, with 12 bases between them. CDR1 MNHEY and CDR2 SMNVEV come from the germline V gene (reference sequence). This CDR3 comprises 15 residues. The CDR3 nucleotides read TGTGCCAGCAGTTCCCGGGACGGCCCTAACTATGGCTACACCTTC. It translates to CASSSRDGPNYGYTF.

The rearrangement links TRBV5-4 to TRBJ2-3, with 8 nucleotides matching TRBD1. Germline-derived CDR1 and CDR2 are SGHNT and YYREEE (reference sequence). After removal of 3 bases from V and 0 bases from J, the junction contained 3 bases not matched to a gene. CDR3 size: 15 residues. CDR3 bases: TGTGCCAGCAGCTACGGACAGGGTAGCACAGATACGCAGTATTTT. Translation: CASSYGQGSTDTQYF.

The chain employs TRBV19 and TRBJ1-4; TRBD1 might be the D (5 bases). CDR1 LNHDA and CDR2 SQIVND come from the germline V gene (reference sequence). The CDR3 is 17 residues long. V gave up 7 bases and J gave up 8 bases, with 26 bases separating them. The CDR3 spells CASMRSDEGATTEKLFF. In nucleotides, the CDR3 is TGTGCCAGTATGCGTTCGGATGAAGGGGCGACCACCGAAAAACTGTTTTTT.

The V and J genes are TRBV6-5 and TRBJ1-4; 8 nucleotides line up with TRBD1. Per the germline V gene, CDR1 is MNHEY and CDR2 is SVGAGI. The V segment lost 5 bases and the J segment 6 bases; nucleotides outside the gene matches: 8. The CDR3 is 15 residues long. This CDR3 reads CASSPGGQGDEKLFF. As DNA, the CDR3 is TGTGCCAGCAGTCCCGGAGGACAGGGTGATGAAAAACTGTTTTTT.

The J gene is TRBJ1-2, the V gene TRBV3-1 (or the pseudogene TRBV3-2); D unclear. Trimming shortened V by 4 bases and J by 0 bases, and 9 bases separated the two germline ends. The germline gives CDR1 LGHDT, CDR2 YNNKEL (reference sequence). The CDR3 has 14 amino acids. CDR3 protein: CASSRTAANYGYTF. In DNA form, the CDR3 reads TGTGCCAGCAGCCGCACAGCAGCTAACTATGGCTACACCTTC.

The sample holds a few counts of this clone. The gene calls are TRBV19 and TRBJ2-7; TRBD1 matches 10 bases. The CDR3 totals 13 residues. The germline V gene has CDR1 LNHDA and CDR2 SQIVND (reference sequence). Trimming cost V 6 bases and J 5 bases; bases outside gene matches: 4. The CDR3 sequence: CASRDRGDNEQYF. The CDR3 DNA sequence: TGTGCCAGTAGGGACAGGGGGGACAACGAGCAGTACTTC.

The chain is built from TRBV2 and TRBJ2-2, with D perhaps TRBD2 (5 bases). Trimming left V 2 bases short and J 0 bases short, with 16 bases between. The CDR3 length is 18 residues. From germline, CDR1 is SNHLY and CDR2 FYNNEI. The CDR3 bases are TGTGCCAGCAGTGAACGCGCACTAGGGTACCCGAACACCGGGGAGCTGTTTTTT. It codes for CASSERALGYPNTGELFF.

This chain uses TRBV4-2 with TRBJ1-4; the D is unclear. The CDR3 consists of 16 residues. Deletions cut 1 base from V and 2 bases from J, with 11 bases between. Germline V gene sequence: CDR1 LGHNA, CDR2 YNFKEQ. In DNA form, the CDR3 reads TGTGCCAGCAGCCAAGGCTCTACGGTGACTAATGAAAAACTGTTTTTT. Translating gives CASSQGSTVTNEKLFF.

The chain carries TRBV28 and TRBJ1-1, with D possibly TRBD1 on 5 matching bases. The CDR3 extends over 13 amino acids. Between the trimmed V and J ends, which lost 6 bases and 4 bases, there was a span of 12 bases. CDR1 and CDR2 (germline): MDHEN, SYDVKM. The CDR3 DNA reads TGTGCCAGCAGACGGGGGTGGGGCACTGAAGCTTTCTTT. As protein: CASRRGWGTEAFF.

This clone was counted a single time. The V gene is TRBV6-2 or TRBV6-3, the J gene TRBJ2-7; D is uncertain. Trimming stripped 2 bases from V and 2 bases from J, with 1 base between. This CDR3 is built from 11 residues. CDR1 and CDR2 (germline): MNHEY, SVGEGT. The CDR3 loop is CASSYTYEQYF. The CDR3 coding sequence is TGTGCCAGCAGTTACACCTACGAGCAGTACTTC.

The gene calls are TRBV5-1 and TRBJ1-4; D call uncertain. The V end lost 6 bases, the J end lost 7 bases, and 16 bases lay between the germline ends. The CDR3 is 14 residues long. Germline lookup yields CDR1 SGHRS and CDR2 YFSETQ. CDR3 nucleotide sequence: TGCGCCAGCAAAGATGGCCGTCTCGGTGAAAAACTGTTTTTT. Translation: CASKDGRLGEKLFF.

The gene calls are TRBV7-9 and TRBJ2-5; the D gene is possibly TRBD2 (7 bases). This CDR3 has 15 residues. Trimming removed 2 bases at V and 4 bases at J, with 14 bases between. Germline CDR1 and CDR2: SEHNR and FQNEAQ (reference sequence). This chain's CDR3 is CASSLQGGVGETQYF. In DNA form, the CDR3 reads TGTGCCAGCAGCTTACAAGGGGGGGTAGGAGAGACCCAGTACTTC.

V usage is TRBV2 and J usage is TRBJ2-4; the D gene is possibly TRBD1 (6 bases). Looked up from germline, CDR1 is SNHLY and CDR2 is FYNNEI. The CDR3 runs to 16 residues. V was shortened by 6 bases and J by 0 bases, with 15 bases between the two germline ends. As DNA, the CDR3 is TGTGCCAGCAGCGCCGCCAGGGGCTTAGCCAAAAACATTCAGTACTTC. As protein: CASSAARGLAKNIQYF.

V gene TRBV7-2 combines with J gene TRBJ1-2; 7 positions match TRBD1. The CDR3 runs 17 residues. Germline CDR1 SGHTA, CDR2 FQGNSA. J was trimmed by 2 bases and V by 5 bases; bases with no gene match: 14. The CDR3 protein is CASSHFGGQPKNYGYTF. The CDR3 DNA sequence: TGTGCCAGCAGCCACTTCGGGGGACAGCCTAAGAACTATGGCTACACCTTC.

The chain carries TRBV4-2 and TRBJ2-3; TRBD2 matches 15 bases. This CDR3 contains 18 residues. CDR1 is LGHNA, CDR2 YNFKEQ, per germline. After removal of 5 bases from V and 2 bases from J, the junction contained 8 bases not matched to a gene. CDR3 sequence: CASSLGLAGGLTTDTQYF. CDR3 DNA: TGTGCCAGCAGCTTAGGACTAGCGGGGGGGCTTACCACAGATACGCAGTATTTT.

CDR3 in DNA: TGCGCCAGCAGCTCAGGATTAGGCACAGGAGACACCATATATTTT. Amino acids: CASSSGLGTGDTIYF. The rearrangement joins TRBV5-1 to TRBJ1-3; TRBD1 might be the D (5 bases). V gave up 3 bases and J gave up 8 bases, with 18 bases separating them. The germline gives CDR1 SGHRS, CDR2 YFSETQ. The CDR3 is 15 residues long.